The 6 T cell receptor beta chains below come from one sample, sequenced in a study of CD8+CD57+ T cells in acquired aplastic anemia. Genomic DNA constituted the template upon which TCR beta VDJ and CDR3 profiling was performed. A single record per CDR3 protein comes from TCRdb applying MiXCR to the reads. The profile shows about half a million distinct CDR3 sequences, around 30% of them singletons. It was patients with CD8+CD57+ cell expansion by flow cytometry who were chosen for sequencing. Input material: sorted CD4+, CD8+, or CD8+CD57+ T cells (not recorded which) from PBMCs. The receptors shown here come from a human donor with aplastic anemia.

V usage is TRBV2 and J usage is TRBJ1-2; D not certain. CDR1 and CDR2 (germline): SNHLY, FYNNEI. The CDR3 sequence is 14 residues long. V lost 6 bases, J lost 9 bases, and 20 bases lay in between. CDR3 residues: CASSQDLRFLSYTF. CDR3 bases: TGTGCCAGCAGCCAAGATTTGAGGTTTCTTAGCTACACCTTC.

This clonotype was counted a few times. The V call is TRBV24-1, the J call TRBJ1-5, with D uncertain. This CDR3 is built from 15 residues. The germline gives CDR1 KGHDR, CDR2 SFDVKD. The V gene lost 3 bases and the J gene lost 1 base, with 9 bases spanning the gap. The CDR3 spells CATSDTLGSNQPQHF. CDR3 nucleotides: TGTGCCACCAGTGATACCCTTGGGAGCAATCAGCCCCAGCATTTT.

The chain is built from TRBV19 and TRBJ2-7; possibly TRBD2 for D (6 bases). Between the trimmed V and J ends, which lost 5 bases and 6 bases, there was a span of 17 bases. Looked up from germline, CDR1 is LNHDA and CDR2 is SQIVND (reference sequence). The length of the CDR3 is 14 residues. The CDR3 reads CASSGEEGVPEQYF. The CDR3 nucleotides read TGTGCCAGTAGTGGGGAGGAGGGAGTCCCCGAGCAGTACTTC.

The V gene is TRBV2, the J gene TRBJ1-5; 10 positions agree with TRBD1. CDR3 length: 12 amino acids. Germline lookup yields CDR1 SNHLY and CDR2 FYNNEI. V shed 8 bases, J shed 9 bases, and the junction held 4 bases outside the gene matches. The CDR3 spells CASSGQGPPQHF. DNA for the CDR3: TGTGCCAGCTCGGGACAGGGGCCGCCCCAGCATTTT.

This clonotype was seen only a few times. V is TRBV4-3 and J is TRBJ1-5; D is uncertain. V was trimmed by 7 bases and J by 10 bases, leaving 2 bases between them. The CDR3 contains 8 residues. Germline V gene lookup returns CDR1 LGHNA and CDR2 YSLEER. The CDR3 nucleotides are TGCGCCAGCACTCCCCAGCATTTT. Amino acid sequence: CASTPQHF.

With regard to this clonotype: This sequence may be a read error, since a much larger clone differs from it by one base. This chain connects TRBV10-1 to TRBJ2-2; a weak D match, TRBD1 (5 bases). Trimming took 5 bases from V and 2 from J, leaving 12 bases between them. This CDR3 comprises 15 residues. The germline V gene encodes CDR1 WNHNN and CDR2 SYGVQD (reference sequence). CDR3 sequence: CASSKGAVNTGELFF. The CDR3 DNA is TGCGCCAGCAGTAAAGGGGCGGTTAACACCGGGGAGCTGTTTTTT.